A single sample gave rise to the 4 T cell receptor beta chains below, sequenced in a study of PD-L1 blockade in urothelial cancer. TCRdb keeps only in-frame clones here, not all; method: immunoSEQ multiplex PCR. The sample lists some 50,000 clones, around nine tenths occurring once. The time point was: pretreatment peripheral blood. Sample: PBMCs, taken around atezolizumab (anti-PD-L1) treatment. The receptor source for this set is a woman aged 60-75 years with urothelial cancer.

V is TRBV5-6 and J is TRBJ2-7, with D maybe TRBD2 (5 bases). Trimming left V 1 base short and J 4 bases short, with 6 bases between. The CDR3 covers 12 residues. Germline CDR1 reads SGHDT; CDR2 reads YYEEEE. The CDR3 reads CASSLWEYEQYF. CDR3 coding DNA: TGTGCCAGCAGCTTGTGGGAGTACGAGCAGTACTTC.

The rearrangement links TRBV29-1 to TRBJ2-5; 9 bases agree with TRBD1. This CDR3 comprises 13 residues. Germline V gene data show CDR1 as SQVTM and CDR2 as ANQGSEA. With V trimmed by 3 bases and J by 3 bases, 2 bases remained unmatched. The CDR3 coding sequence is TGCAGCGTTGACCGGACAGGGGAAGAGACCCAGTACTTC. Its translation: CSVDRTGEETQYF.

CDR3 residues: CASSPLRRGEDTQYF. The CDR3 bases are TGCGCCAGCAGTCCGCTGCGCAGGGGAGAAGATACGCAGTATTTT. The rearrangement links TRBV10-1 to TRBJ2-3, with D possibly matching TRBD1 (6 bases). With 5 bases removed from V and 5 bases from J, the gap between germline ends came to 17 bases. Germline V lookup: CDR1 WNHNN, CDR2 SYGVQD (reference sequence). This CDR3 comprises 15 residues.

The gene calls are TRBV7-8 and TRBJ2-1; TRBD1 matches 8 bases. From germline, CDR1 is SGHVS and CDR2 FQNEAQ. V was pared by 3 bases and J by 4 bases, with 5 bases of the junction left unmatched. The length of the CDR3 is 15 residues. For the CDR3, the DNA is TGTGCCAGCAGCTTGTCCCGGGACAGGTACAATGAGCAGTTCTTC. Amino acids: CASSLSRDRYNEQFF.